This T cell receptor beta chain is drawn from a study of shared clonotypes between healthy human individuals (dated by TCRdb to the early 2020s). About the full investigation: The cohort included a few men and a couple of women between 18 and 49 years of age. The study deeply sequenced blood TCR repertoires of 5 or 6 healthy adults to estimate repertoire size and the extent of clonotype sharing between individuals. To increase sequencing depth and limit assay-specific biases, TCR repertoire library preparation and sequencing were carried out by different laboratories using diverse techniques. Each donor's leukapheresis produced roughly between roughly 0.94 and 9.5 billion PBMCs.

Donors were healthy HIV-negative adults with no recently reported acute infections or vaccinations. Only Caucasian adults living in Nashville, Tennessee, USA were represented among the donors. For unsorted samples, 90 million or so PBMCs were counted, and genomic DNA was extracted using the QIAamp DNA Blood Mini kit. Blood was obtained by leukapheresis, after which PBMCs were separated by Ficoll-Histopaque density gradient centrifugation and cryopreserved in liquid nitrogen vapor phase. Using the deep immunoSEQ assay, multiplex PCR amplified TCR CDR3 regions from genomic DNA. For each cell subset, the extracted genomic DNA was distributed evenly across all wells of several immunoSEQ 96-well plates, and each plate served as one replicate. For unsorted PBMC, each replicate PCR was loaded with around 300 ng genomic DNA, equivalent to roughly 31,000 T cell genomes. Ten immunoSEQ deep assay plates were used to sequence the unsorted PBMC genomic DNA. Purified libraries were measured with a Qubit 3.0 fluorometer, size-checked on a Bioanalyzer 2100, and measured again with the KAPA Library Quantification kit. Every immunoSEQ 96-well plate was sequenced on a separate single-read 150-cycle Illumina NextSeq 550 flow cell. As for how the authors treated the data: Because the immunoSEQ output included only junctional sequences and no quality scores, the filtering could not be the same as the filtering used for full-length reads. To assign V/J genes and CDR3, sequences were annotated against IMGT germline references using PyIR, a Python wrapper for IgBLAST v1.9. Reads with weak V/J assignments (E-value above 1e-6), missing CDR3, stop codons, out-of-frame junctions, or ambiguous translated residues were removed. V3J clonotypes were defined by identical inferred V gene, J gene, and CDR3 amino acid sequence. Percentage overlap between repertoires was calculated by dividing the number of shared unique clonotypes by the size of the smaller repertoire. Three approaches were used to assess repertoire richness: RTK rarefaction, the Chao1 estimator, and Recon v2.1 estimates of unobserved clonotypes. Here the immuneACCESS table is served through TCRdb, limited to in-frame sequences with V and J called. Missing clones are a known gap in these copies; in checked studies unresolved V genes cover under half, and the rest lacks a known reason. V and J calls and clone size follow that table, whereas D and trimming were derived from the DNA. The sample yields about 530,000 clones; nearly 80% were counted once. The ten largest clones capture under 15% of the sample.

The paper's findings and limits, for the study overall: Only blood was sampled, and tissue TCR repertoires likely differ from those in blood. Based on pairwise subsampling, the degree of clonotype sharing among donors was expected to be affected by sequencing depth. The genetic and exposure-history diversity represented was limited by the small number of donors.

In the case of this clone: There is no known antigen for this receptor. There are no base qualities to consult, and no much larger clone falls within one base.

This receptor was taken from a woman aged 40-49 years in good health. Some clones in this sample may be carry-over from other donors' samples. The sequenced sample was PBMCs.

CDR3 reads: CATSRGTGRGDYGYTF. At the DNA level, the sequence is TGTGCCACCAGCAGAGGGACAGGCCGGGGAGACTATGGCTACACCTTC. Here the chain combines TRBV15 and TRBJ1-2, with 7 junctional bases fitting TRBD1. Its CDR3 holds 16 amino acids, cysteine through phenylalanine. Only CDR3 DNA is held: 48 bases, read in frame from base 1. V ends up 1 base short and J 3 bases short, with an unmatched junction base count of 8. The germline V gene (reference sequence) specifies LNHNV as CDR1 and YYDKDF as CDR2.